This TCR beta chain was profiled in a study of T cell repertoires in cytomegalovirus infection. Study-level information: Both a matching HLA type and CMV infection were indicated by public TCR beta signatures. General study points: HLA-C-restricted, CMV-specific TCR beta clonotypes were dominant ex vivo. There were carriers of CMV plus the relevant HLA, and cumulative public TCR beta family frequency identified them.

Each CDR3 protein gets one entry after TCRdb re-called the reads with MiXCR. The sample carries 250,000 or so distinct CDR3 sequences, 9.1% recorded once. The V segment lost 5 bases and the J segment 7 bases; nucleotides outside the gene matches: 7. The CDR3 spans 14 residues. This clonotype was recorded at least ten times. Its antigen is unidentified. This clonotype was sampled from a human donor in good health (CMV status not recorded). Some clones in this sample may be carry-over from other donors' samples. The material sequenced was PBMCs. The J gene is TRBJ1-2, the V gene TRBV12-3 or TRBV12-4; 10 bases map to TRBD1. CDR3 residues: CASSERQGAFGYTF. CDR3 DNA: TGTGCCAGCAGTGAGCGACAGGGGGCGTTTGGCTACACCTTC.